This TCR beta chain was profiled in a study of T cell repertoires in cytomegalovirus infection. Study background: The public TCR beta signatures pointed to both CMV infection and matching HLA type.

Comment on this clonotype: Antigen: not known.

TCRdb called the reads again in MiXCR, with one record for every CDR3 protein. The sample consists of 550,000 to 700,000 distinct CDR3 sequences, around 40% of them appearing once. Overall study results and limits: In two of eight donors, the top clonotype was HLA-C-restricted CMV-specific.

This CDR3 contains 15 residues. V dropped 3 bases and J dropped 3; count of bases not matched to a gene: 0. Germline V gives CDR1 SGHTA, CDR2 FQGNSA. V and J are TRBV7-2 and TRBJ2-2, with 11 bases identical to TRBD2. The material was cultured PBMCs, obtained from culture after CMV antigen stimulation. The clonotype comes from a human donor in good health (CMV status not recorded). Some clones in this sample may be carry-over from other donors' samples. This chain's CDR3 is CASSFSGGDTGELFF. The CDR3 DNA reads TGTGCCAGCAGCTTTAGCGGGGGGGACACCGGGGAGCTGTTTTTT.